The T cell receptor beta chain under discussion was sequenced for a study of shared clonotypes between healthy human individuals. Germline V CDR1 and CDR2: SGDLS, YYNGEE. The CDR3 is 14 amino acids. Trimming stripped 3 bases from V and 0 bases from J, with 7 bases between. Naive CD8 cells lacked CD45RO, underwent positive selection for CCR7 and left out terminally differentiated effector memory CD45RA+ cells. In the case of this clone: This specimen includes other DNA sequences encoding the same CDR3.

Measured with immunoSEQ multiplex PCR; TCRdb has only the in-frame clones, and not every one. In the table there are roughly 650,000 clones, roughly 95% of which are singletons. The sequence came from a woman in her twenties or thirties in good health. The sequenced sample consisted of naive CD8+ T cells sorted from blood. The chain joins TRBV9 to TRBJ1-5; D gene unclear. CDR3 nucleotide sequence: TGTGCCAGCAGCGACAGAGATAGCAATCAGCCCCAGCATTTT. The encoded protein is CASSDRDSNQPQHF.